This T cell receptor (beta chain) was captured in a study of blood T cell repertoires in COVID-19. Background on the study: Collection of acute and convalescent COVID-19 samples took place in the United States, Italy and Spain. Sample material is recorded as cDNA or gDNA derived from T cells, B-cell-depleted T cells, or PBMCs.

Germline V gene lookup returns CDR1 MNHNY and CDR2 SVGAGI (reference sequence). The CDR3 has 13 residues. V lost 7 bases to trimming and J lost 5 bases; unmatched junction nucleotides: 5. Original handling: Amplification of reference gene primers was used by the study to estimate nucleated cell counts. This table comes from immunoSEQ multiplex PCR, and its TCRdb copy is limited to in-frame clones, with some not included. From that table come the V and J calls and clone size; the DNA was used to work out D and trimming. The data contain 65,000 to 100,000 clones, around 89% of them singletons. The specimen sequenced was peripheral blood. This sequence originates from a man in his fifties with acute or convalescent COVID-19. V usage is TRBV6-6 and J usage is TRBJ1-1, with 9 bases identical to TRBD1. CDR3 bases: TGTGCCAGCACTGGGACAGGGAGTACTGAAGCTTTCTTT. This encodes CASTGTGSTEAFF.